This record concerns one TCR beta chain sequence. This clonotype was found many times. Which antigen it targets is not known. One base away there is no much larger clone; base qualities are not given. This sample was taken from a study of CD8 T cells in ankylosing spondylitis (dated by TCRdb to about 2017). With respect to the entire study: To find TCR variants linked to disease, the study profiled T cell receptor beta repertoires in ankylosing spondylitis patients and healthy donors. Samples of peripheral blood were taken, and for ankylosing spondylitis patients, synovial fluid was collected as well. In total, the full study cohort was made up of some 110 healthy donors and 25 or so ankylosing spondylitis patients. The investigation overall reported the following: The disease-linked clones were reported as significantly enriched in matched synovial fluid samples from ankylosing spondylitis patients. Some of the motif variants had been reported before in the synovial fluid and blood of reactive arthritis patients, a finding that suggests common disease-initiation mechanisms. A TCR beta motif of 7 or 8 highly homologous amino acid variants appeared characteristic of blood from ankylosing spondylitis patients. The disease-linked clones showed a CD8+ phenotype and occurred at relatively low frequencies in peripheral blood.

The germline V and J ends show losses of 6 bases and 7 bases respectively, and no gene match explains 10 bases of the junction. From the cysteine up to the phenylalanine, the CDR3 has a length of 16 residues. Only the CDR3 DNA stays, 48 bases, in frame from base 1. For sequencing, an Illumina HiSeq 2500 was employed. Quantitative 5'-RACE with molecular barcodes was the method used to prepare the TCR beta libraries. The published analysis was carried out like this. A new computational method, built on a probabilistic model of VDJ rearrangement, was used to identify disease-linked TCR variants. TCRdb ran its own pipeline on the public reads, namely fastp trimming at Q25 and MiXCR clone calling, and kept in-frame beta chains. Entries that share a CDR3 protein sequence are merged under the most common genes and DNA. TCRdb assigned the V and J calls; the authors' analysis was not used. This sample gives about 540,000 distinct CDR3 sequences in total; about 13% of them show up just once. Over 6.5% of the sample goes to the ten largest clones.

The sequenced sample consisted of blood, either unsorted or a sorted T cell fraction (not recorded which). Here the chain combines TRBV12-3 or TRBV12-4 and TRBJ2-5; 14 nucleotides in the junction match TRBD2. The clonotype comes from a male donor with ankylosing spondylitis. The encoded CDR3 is CASRTRLAGGAVTQYF. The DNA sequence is TGTGCCAGCAGAACAAGACTAGCGGGAGGGGCCGTGACCCAGTACTTC.